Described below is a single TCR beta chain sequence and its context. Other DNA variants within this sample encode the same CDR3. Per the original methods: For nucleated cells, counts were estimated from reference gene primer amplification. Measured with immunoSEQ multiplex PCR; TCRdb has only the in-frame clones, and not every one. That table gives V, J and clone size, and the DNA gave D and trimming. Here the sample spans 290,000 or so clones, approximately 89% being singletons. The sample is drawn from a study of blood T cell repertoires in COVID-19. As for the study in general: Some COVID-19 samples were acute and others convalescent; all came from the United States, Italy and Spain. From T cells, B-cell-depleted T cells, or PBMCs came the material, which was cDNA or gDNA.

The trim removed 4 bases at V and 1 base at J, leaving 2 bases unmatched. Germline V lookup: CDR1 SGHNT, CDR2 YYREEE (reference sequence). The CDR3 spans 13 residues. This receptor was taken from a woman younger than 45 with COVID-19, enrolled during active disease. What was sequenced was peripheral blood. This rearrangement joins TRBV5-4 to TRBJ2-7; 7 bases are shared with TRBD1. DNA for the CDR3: TGTGCCAGCAGCCCGACAGGGTCCTACGAGCAGTACTTC. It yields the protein CASSPTGSYEQYF.